This TCR beta chain was documented in a study of PD-L1 blockade in urothelial cancer. Time point defined: pretreatment peripheral blood. Details on this clone: A read error may produce the germline difference seen at one junction end.

The CDR3 spans 13 residues. Looked up from germline, CDR1 is SEHNR and CDR2 is FQNEAQ (reference sequence). TCRdb's table, derived via immunoSEQ multiplex PCR, lists solely in-frame clones and lacks some. Of around 130,000 clones detected, 65% to 85% appear once; the ten largest clones hold 3.2%. The receptor's source is a man aged 50 to 60 with urothelial cancer. Sequencing was performed on PBMCs, taken around atezolizumab (anti-PD-L1) treatment. This chain joins TRBV7-9 and TRBJ2-5; the D gene could be TRBD1 or TRBD2 (5 bases each). For the CDR3, the DNA is TGTGCCAGCAGGTTAGAGGGGCAAGAGACCCAGTACTTC. Translated, it gives CASRLEGQETQYF.